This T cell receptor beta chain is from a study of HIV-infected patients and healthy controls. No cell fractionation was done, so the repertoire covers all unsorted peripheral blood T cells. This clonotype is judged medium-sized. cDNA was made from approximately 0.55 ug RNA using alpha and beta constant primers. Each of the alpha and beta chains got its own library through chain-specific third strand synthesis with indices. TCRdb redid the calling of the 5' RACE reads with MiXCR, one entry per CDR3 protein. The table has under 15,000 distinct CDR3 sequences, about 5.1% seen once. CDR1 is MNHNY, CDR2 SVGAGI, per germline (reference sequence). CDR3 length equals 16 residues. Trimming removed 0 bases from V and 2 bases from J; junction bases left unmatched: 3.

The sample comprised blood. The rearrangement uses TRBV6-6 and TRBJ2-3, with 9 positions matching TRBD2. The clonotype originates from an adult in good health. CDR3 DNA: TGTGCCAGCAGTTACTCTCTAGCGGGGCCCACAGATACGCAGTATTTT. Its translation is CASSYSLAGPTDTQYF.